These 9 T cell receptor beta chains were sequenced from one sample in a study of T cell responses to AZD1222 COVID-19 vaccine. Sequencing used immunoSEQ multiplex PCR; TCRdb keeps in-frame clones, though not all of them. The sample lists about 140,000 clones; about 89% were seen once. The input for sequencing was peripheral blood, taken on day 0 of AZD1222 vaccination. All receptors derive from an adult in good health.

The chain carries TRBV19 and TRBJ1-2; D might be TRBD1 (5 bases). Germline CDR1 LNHDA, CDR2 SQIVND (reference sequence). Trimming took off 5 bases at V and 6 bases at J, with 13 bases between the two ends. The CDR3 covers 13 residues. The DNA of the CDR3 is TGTGCCAGTAGTGCCACAGGTCTCGATGGCTACACCTTC. Amino acid sequence: CASSATGLDGYTF. Filled out from reference TRBV19 and TRBJ1-2, the complete variable domain reads DGGITQSPKYLFRKEGQNVTLSCEQNLNHDAMYWYRQDPGQGLRLIYYSQIVNDFQKGDIAEGYSVSREKKESFPLTVTSAQKNPTAFYLCASSATGLDGYTFGSGTRLTVV.

This rearrangement joins TRBV7-6 to TRBJ1-6; weak D call: TRBD1 (5 bases). The CDR3 runs to 11 residues. Per the germline V gene, CDR1 is SGHVS and CDR2 is FNYEAQ. The V end was cut by 11 bases, the J end by 6 bases, with 8 bases between. CDR3 protein: CASGFNSPLHF. The CDR3, as DNA: TGTGCCTCAGGGTTTAATTCACCCCTCCACTTT.

The chain combines TRBV27 with TRBJ2-7, with a possible D match to TRBD2 (6 bases). Trimming removed 8 bases at V and 1 base at J, with 12 bases between. Germline CDR1 and CDR2: MNHEY and SMNVEV (reference sequence). The CDR3 runs to 13 residues. The CDR3 bases are TGTGCCAGCGGAGGGGACGTTTCCTACGAGCAGTACTTC. Translation: CASGGDVSYEQYF.

This clone was detected only once. This chain joins TRBV7-9 and TRBJ1-3; D is uncertain. This CDR3 has 16 residues. Trimming took off 5 bases at V and 3 bases at J, with 17 bases between the two ends. Germline assignment: CDR1 SEHNR and CDR2 FQNEAQ (reference sequence). The CDR3 region is CASSPPVGMYGNTIYF. In DNA, the CDR3 is TGTGCCAGCAGCCCCCCCGTGGGAATGTATGGAAACACCATATATTTT.

This clone has just one count. The chain links TRBV3-1 (or the pseudogene TRBV3-2) to TRBJ2-2; TRBD2 agrees at 10 bases. Germline trimming cut 4 bases from V and 5 bases from J; bases unmatched to any gene: 7. This CDR3 is built from 16 residues. Germline V lookup: CDR1 LGHDT, CDR2 YNNKEL (reference sequence). CDR3 amino acids: CASSPLAGGLTGELFF. The CDR3 bases are TGTGCCAGCAGCCCCTTAGCGGGGGGCTTAACCGGGGAGCTGTTTTTT.

CDR3 DNA: TGTGCCAGCAGCTTAGCGGGAGGTATCGAGCAGTACTTC. This codes for CASSLAGGIEQYF. The gene calls are TRBV11-1 and TRBJ2-7, with TRBD2 as a possible D gene (6 bases). Per the germline V gene, CDR1 is SGHAT and CDR2 is FQDESV (reference sequence). Trimming took 0 bases from V and 6 from J, leaving 9 bases between them. The CDR3 contains 13 residues.

The CDR3, as DNA: TGTGCCAGCAGTGACCCGGCCAACTATGGCTACACCTTC. Translation gives CASSDPANYGYTF. The genes are TRBV2 and TRBJ1-2; D ambiguous. CDR3 length: 13 amino acids. The V and J ends lost 3 bases and 2 bases respectively, with 7 bases between them. CDR1 is SNHLY, CDR2 FYNNEI, per germline.

The rearrangement links TRBV5-6 to TRBJ1-5, with 8 bases lining up with TRBD1. The CDR3 spans 15 residues. Germline V CDR1 and CDR2: SGHDT, YYEEEE. The V gene end was trimmed by 4 bases and the J gene end by 3 bases; junction bases not matched to a gene: 6. CDR3 sequence (DNA): TGTGCCAGCAGCCCCTGGACAGGGTCCAATCAGCCCCAGCATTTT. It codes for CASSPWTGSNQPQHF.

This clone has just one count. The J gene is TRBJ2-7, the V gene TRBV18; 7 bases match TRBD2. There are 14 residues in the CDR3. The ends lost 4 bases at V and 4 bases at J; junction bases unmatched: 7. Germline V gives CDR1 KGHSH, CDR2 LQKENI. Here the CDR3 DNA reads TGTGCCAGCTCACGGCTAGCGGCAGATTACGAGCAGTACTTC. As protein: CASSRLAADYEQYF.